These T cell receptor beta chains were read from a single sample in a study of T cells in Graves' hyperthyroidism and ophthalmopathy. MiXCR, applied by TCRdb to the multiplex PCR reads, yields one record per CDR3 protein. Of about 700,000 distinct CDR3 sequences in the sample, about 15% were seen once. The sequenced sample consisted of blood. The receptors originated from a woman between 18 and 30 years old with Graves' hyperthyroidism. Each CDR3 is given with its conserved first and last residue. The D gene is left open where the match is weak. Some rows have no size entry. The others give once, few or many, or a class for an expanded clone.

v_call	j_call	d_call	clone_size	cdr3_aa	cdr3_nt
TRBV14	TRBJ1-5	TRBD1	-	CASSQCRQGSVSNQPQHF	TGTGCCAGCAGCCAATGTAGACAGGGGAGTGTAAGCAATCAGCCCCAGCATTTT
TRBV6-1	TRBJ2-3	TRBD2	-	CASSSISGSNTQYF	TGTGCCAGCAGTTCCATTAGCGGGTCGAATACGCAGTATTTT
TRBV14	TRBJ2-1	-	many	CASSQVVAASYNEQFF	TGTGCCAGCAGCCAAGTAGTAGCGGCCTCCTACAATGAGCAGTTCTTC
TRBV7-2	TRBJ1-2	-	-	CASSSTWTDSDTF	TGTGCCAGCAGTTCAACGTGGACAGACTCCGACACCTTC
TRBV25-1	TRBJ2-7	-	-	CASSESGVGDEQYF	TGTGCCAGCAGTGAATCCGGGGTAGGGGACGAGCAGTACTTC
TRBV15	TRBJ1-2	-	-	CATSRESRGIYGYTF	TGTGCCACCAGCAGAGAGTCGCGGGGGATCTATGGCTACACCTTC
TRBV29-1	TRBJ2-1	-	few	CSVEDPEGPRYNEQFF	TGCAGCGTTGAAGATCCCGAGGGACCGAGGTACAATGAGCAGTTCTTC
TRBV20-1	TRBJ1-5	-	-	CSAREGEDQPQHF	TGCAGTGCTAGAGAGGGGGAAGATCAGCCCCAGCATTTT
TRBV7-3	TRBJ2-2	TRBD2	few	CASSALAGGIGELFF	TGTGCCAGCAGCGCACTAGCGGGAGGTATCGGGGAGCTGTTTTTT
TRBV4-1	TRBJ2-2	-	many	CASSLRRDGELFF	TGCGCCAGCAGCCTCAGGCGTGACGGGGAGCTGTTTTTT
TRBV20-1	TRBJ1-6	TRBD1	many	CSASTDRSYSPLHF	TGCAGTGCCTCAACGGACAGGAGCTATTCACCCCTCCACTTT
TRBV7-8	TRBJ1-1	-	-	CASSFPVWDKNTEAFF	TGTGCCAGCAGCTTTCCGGTCTGGGATAAGAACACTGAAGCTTTCTTT
TRBV20-1	TRBJ2-4	-	many	CSAGRGVTKNIQYF	TGCAGTGCTGGGCGAGGGGTTACCAAAAACATTCAGTACTTC
TRBV6-1	TRBJ2-7	-	-	CASRPLSGGAYEQYF	TGTGCCAGCAGACCACTCTCCGGCGGAGCCTACGAGCAGTACTTC
TRBV20-1	TRBJ1-1	-	many	CSAEGDGHRMNTEAFF	TGCAGTGCTGAGGGGGACGGACATCGCATGAACACTGAAGCTTTCTTT
TRBV5-8	TRBJ1-1	-	many	CASSSTVWGAWTEAFF	TGTGCCAGCAGCTCAACGGTGTGGGGGGCATGGACTGAAGCTTTCTTT
TRBV12-3/TRBV12-4	TRBJ1-4	-	-	CASSFELEKLFF	TGTGCCAGCAGTTTCGAGCTCGAAAAACTGTTTTTT
TRBV6-1	TRBJ2-7	-	many	CASTPFGSQGGHEQYF	TGTGCCAGCACTCCCTTTGGATCACAGGGCGGACACGAGCAGTACTTC
TRBV4-1	TRBJ1-1	-	-	CASSPHNGGTEAFF	TGCGCCAGCAGCCCACATAATGGGGGCACTGAAGCTTTCTTT
TRBV7-9	TRBJ1-4	-	few	CASSLGSADNEKLFF	TGTGCCAGCAGCTTAGGGTCGGCGGATAATGAAAAACTGTTTTTT
TRBV28	TRBJ2-7	-	many	CASSLGGQIYEQYF	TGTGCCAGCAGTTTGGGGGGACAGATTTACGAGCAGTACTTC
TRBV7-2	TRBJ1-4	-	few	CASSFGPRGNEKLFF	TGTGCCAGCAGCTTCGGTCCTCGAGGAAATGAAAAACTGTTTTTT
TRBV5-1	TRBJ2-3	TRBD2	-	CASSAALAGKADTQYF	TGCGCCAGCAGCGCGGCTTTAGCGGGGAAGGCAGATACGCAGTATTTT
TRBV20-1	TRBJ1-6	-	few	CSARVQGWRNSPLHF	TGCAGTGCTAGGGTCCAGGGATGGAGAAATTCACCCCTCCACTTT
TRBV5-1	TRBJ2-6	-	-	CASSLVGPGANVLTF	TGCGCCAGCAGCTTGGTAGGGCCCGGGGCCAACGTCCTGACTTTC
TRBV28	TRBJ2-7	-	many	CASSFRLDESSYEQYF	TGTGCCAGCAGTTTCCGCCTTGACGAGAGCTCCTACGAGCAGTACTTC
TRBV6-1	TRBJ2-1	-	-	CASSERDRERYEQFF	TGTGCCAGCAGCGAACGGGATCGGGAGCGGTATGAGCAGTTCTTC
TRBV7-9	TRBJ1-1	-	-	CASSHSEDSHPNTEAFF	TGTGCCAGCAGCCATTCAGAGGACAGCCATCCGAACACTGAAGCTTTCTTT
TRBV12-5	TRBJ2-5	-	-	CASGLQGGETQYF	TGTGCTAGTGGTTTGCAGGGGGGAGAGACCCAGTACTTC
TRBV5-1	TRBJ1-2	-	-	CASSSFTGNYGYTF	TGCGCCAGCAGCTCCTTTACAGGGAACTATGGCTACACCTTC
TRBV6-1	TRBJ2-1	TRBD2	few	CASSQLTSGGYNEQFF	TGTGCCAGCAGTCAACTGACTAGCGGGGGCTACAATGAGCAGTTCTTC
TRBV6-1	TRBJ1-1	TRBD1	many	CASSSGGTGVNTEAFF	TGTGCCAGCAGTTCTGGAGGGACAGGGGTAAACACTGAAGCTTTCTTT
TRBV6-2/TRBV6-3	TRBJ2-7	TRBD2	few	CASSSRGRSTYEQYF	TGTGCCAGCAGTTCTCGCGGGAGGAGTACCTACGAGCAGTACTTC
TRBV7-6	TRBJ2-1	-	-	CASSPVTAGTLYNEQFF	TGTGCCAGCAGCCCGGTTACGGCGGGAACCCTCTACAATGAGCAGTTCTTC
TRBV12-3/TRBV12-4	TRBJ1-1	-	-	CASSQNHPVTEAFF	TGTGCCAGCAGTCAGAACCACCCTGTCACTGAAGCTTTCTTT
TRBV6-1	TRBJ1-6	-	-	CASSDSGIIAPLHF	TGTGCCAGCTCGGACTCAGGGATCATAGCACCCCTCCACTTT
TRBV6-1	TRBJ1-1	-	many	CASRGWMNTEAFF	TGTGCCAGCAGAGGGTGGATGAACACTGAAGCTTTCTTT
TRBV4-1	TRBJ1-5	-	many	CASSQVPQFSNQPQHF	TGCGCCAGCAGCCAAGTTCCCCAATTTAGCAATCAGCCCCAGCATTTT
TRBV12-3/TRBV12-4	TRBJ2-4	-	many	CASTLGGIQNIQYF	TGTGCCAGCACCCTAGGGGGAATCCAAAACATTCAGTACTTC
TRBV7-2	TRBJ2-3	-	-	CASSAGLSRTDTQYF	TGTGCCAGCAGCGCTGGACTATCCCGGACAGATACGCAGTATTTT
TRBV12-3/TRBV12-4	TRBJ1-1	-	few	CASSLRRGGNTEAFF	TGTGCCAGCAGTTTGCGCAGGGGAGGGAACACTGAAGCTTTCTTT
TRBV6-6	TRBJ1-4	-	-	CASSYRTVHGPSLNEKLFF	TGTGCCAGCAGTTACCGTACAGTGCACGGCCCTAGCCTGAATGAAAAACTGTTTTTT
TRBV12-3/TRBV12-4	TRBJ2-3	TRBD1	many	CASSSLPGQGSTDTQYF	TGTGCCAGCAGTTCGCTACCGGGACAGGGGAGCACAGATACGCAGTATTTT
TRBV27	TRBJ1-1	-	few	CASSRRSGTPEAFF	TGTGCCAGCAGCCGAAGAAGCGGGACGCCTGAAGCTTTCTTT
TRBV2	TRBJ2-4	-	many	CASSEEGKNIQYF	TGTGCCAGCAGTGAAGAAGGGAAAAACATTCAGTACTTC
TRBV12-3/TRBV12-4	TRBJ2-3	TRBD2	-	CASSRLAGVDTQYF	TGTGCCAGCAGTCGACTAGCGGGAGTGGATACGCAGTATTTT